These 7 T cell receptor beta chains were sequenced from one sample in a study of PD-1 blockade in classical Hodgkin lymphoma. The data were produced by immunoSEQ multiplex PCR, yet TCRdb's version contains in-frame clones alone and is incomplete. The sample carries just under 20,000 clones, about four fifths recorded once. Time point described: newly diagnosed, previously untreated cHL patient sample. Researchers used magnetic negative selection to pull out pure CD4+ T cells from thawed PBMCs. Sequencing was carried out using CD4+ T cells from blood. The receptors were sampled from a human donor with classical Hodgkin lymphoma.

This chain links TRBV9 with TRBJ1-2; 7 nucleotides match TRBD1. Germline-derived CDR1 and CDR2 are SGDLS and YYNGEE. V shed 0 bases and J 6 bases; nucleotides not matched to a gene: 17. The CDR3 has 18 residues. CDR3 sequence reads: CASSVAQGVVGQGDGYTF. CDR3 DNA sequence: TGTGCCAGCAGCGTAGCTCAAGGGGTTGTCGGCCAGGGGGATGGCTACACCTTC.

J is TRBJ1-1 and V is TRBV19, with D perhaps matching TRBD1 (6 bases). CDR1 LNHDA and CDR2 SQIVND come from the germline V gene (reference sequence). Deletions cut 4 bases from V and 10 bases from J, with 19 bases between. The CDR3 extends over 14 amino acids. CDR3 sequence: CASSTAGANGRAFF. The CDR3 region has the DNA TGTGCCAGTAGTACTGCAGGGGCGAATGGTCGAGCTTTCTTT. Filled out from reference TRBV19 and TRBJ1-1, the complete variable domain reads DGGITQSPKYLFRKEGQNVTLSCEQNLNHDAMYWYRQDPGQGLRLIYYSQIVNDFQKGDIAEGYSVSREKKESFPLTVTSAQKNPTAFYLCASSTAGANGRAFFGQGTRLTVV.

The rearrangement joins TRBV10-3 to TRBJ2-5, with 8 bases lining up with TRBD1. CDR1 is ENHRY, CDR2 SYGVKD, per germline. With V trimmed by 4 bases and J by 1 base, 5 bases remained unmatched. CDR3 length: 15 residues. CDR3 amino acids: CAISAPGGGQETQYF. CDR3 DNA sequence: TGTGCCATCAGTGCCCCAGGGGGCGGCCAAGAGACCCAGTACTTC.

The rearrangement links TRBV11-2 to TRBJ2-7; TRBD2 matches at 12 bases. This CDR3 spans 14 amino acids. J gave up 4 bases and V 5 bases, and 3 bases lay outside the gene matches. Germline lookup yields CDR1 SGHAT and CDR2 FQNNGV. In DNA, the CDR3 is TGTGCCAGCAGCCGACTAGCGGGAGAGTACGAGCAGTACTTC. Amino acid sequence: CASSRLAGEYEQYF.

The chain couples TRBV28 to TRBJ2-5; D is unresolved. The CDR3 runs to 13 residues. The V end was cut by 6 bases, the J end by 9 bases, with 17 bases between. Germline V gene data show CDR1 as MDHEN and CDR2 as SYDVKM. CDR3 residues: CASRNTVIGPQYF. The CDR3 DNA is TGTGCCAGCAGGAACACAGTGATTGGGCCCCAGTACTTC.

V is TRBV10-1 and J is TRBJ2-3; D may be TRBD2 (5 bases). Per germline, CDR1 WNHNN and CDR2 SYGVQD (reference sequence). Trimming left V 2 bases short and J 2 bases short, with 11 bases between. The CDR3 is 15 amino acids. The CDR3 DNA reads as TGCGCCAGCAGTGAGGTTACGGGGTTCACAGATACGCAGTATTTT. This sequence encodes CASSEVTGFTDTQYF.

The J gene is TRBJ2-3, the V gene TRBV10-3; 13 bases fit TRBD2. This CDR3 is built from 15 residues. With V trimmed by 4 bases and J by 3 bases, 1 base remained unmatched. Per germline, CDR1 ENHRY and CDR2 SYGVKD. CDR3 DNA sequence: TGTGCCATCAGTGGACTAGCGGGAGGTACAGATACGCAGTATTTT. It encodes CAISGLAGGTDTQYF.